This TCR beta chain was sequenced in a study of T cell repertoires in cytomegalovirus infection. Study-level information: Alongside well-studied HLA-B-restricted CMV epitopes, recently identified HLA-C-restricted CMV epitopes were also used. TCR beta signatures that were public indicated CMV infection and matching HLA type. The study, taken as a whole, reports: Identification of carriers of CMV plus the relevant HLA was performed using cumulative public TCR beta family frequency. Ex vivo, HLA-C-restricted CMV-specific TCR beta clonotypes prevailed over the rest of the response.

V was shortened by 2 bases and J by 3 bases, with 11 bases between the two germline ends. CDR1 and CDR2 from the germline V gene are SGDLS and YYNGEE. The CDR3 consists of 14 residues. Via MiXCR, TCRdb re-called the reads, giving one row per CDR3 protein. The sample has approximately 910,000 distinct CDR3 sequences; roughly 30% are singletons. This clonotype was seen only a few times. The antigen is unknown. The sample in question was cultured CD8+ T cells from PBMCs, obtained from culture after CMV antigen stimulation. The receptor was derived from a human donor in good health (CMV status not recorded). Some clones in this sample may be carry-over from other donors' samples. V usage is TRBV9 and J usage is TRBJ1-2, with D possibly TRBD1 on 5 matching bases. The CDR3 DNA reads TGTGCCAGCAGCGTGCCGACAGATTACTATGGCTACACCTTC. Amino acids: CASSVPTDYYGYTF.